This record concerns one TCR beta chain sequence. Its antigen remains unknown. Produced via immunoSEQ multiplex PCR; TCRdb's table is partial and in-frame only. The sample lists about 120,000 clones, roughly nine tenths occurring once. The sample originates from a study of OX40 agonist ivuxolimab in advanced cancers. Study as a whole: In three patients, partial responses were observed, one with hepatocellular carcinoma and two with cutaneous melanoma.

CDR3 length equals 15 residues. The junction had 7 bases not matched to a gene; V was cut back by 4 bases and J by 6 bases. Germline CDR1 is MNHEY and CDR2 is SVGAGI. Study-wide results and caveats: CD8+ T cells averaged more expanded clones than CD4+.

The sample consisted of CD4+ or CD8+ T cells sorted from blood, taken in a trial of the OX40 agonist ivuxolimab. This TCR was recovered from an adult with an advanced solid tumor such as melanoma, head and neck, liver or kidney cancer. The chain is built from TRBV6-5 and TRBJ1-5; 9 nucleotides agree with TRBD1. The CDR3 loop is CASSSLTGGGQPQHF. The DNA for the CDR3 is TGTGCCAGCAGTTCCCTCACAGGGGGCGGTCAGCCCCAGCATTTT.